Listed below are T cell receptor beta chains from one sample, sequenced in a study of cytomegalovirus exposure and HLA in healthy donors. The method was immunoSEQ multiplex PCR; TCRdb's version includes in-frame clones alone and lacks a portion of them. The table lists approximately 110,000 clones, 55% to 70% of them singletons. The sample was PBMCs. All receptors derive from a woman in her 30s in good health and CMV-seronegative. CDR3s include the opening cysteine and the closing phenylalanine or tryptophan. Each record gives: V gene, clone size, D gene, J gene, CDR3 protein, CDR3 DNA. D genes are given only for firm matches. The size entry is marked missing in some rows and otherwise reads once, few, many or a size class.

TRBV5-5,once,TRBD1,TRBJ2-7,CASSLYGTGVYEQYF,TGTGCCAGCAGCTTGTACGGGACAGGGGTCTACGAGCAGTACTTC
TRBV6-5,few,TRBD1,TRBJ2-5,CASSQTGVGKTQYF,TGTGCCAGCAGCCAGACAGGGGTAGGAAAGACCCAGTACTTC
TRBV6-5,.,.,TRBJ1-1,CASSYSQGSTEAFF,TGTGCCAGCAGTTACTCGCAGGGGTCCACTGAAGCTTTCTTT
TRBV7-3,.,TRBD1,TRBJ2-2,CASSWGGTGKTGELFF,TGTGCCAGCAGCTGGGGCGGGACAGGCAAGACCGGGGAGCTGTTTTTT
TRBV15,.,TRBD2,TRBJ2-6,CATSRGSPAGGSGANVLTF,TGTGCCACCAGCAGGGGGAGTCCAGCGGGGGGCTCTGGGGCCAACGTCCTGACTTTC
TRBV4-3,few,TRBD1,TRBJ2-2,CASSLTGLNTGELFF,TGCGCCAGCAGCCTGACAGGGCTAAACACCGGGGAGCTGTTTTTT
TRBV2,few,.,TRBJ2-1,CASKSRGSYNEQFF,TGTGCCAGCAAATCCCGGGGGTCCTACAATGAGCAGTTCTTC
TRBV9,.,.,TRBJ2-7,CASSPDSVPYEQYF,TGTGCCAGCAGCCCCGACAGCGTACCCTACGAGCAGTACTTC
TRBV2,once,TRBD2,TRBJ2-1,CASSEPGRSEQFF,TGTGCCAGCAGTGAACCCGGGAGGAGTGAGCAGTTCTTC
TRBV5-1,once,.,TRBJ2-7,CASSLAGNSYEQYF,TGCGCCAGCAGCTTAGCAGGGAACTCCTACGAGCAGTACTTC
TRBV10-3,.,TRBD2,TRBJ2-7,CAIGSTSGMYEQYF,TGTGCCATCGGGTCGACTAGCGGGATGTACGAGCAGTACTTC
TRBV4-1,.,TRBD2,TRBJ2-7,CASSQDGGGRGNYEQYF,TGCGCCAGCAGCCAAGATGGGGGCGGGAGGGGGAACTACGAGCAGTACTTC
TRBV5-1,.,TRBD1,TRBJ2-5,CASSPGTGGETQYF,TGCGCCAGCAGCCCGGGGACAGGAGGCGAGACCCAGTACTTC
TRBV6-1,.,TRBD2,TRBJ2-7,CASRGGWETGNEQYF,TGTGCCAGCAGGGGAGGGTGGGAGACGGGAAACGAGCAGTACTTC
TRBV9,.,TRBD2,TRBJ2-1,CASSISSGLSYNEQFF,TGTGCCAGCAGCATCTCTAGCGGCCTCTCCTACAATGAGCAGTTCTTC
TRBV5-1,.,TRBD2,TRBJ2-7,CASRSAGGYEQYF,TGCGCCAGCAGATCAGCGGGAGGATACGAGCAGTACTTC